This TCR beta chain was recovered during a study of CD8+CD57+ T cells in acquired aplastic anemia. Findings and limits, study-wide: Common to patients and controls were twenty-nine CD8+ CDR3 sequences.

Before being chosen for sequencing, patients had shown CD8+CD57+ cell expansion by flow cytometry. TCR beta VDJ and CDR3 were profiled, and genomic DNA was the template. TCRdb re-analysed the reads in MiXCR, keeping a single row per CDR3 protein. This sample has some 200,000 distinct CDR3 sequences, with roughly 50% found just once. About this clonotype itself: Its specificity is not known.

Trimming cost V 2 bases and J 5 bases, with 21 bases left between them. This CDR3 contains 16 residues. In germline, CDR1 is DFQATT, CDR2 SNEGSKA (reference sequence). The rearrangement joins TRBV20-1 to TRBJ2-5; the D gene is possibly TRBD2 (5 bases). The receptor was isolated from a human donor with aplastic anemia. Sequencing input: sorted CD4+, CD8+, or CD8+CD57+ T cells (not recorded which) from PBMCs. CDR3 in amino acids: CSARIGSALVKETQYF. The CDR3, as DNA: TGCAGTGCTAGAATTGGGAGTGCCTTAGTGAAGGAGACCCAGTACTTC.